This TCR beta chain was found in a study of OX40 agonist ivuxolimab in advanced cancers. Comments on this clone: Its antigen is not known.

The study, taken as a whole, reports: Low levels of normalized T-cell clonal expansion also appeared in some nonresponders.

Generated by immunoSEQ multiplex PCR, the TCRdb table keeps only in-frame clones and is missing some. Of roughly 77,000 clones listed, 85% to 95% were seen once; the top ten hold approximately 9.9%. The sequence derives from an adult with an advanced solid tumor such as melanoma, head and neck, liver or kidney cancer. The source material was CD4+ or CD8+ T cells sorted from blood, sampled in a trial of the OX40 agonist ivuxolimab.

The CDR3 coding sequence is TGTGCCAGCAGCCCCGCAGCGGGAGCCTACGAGCAGTACTTC. Encoded protein: CASSPAAGAYEQYF. The chain recombines TRBV7-6 with TRBJ2-7; 8 nucleotides line up with TRBD2. Germline V gives CDR1 SGHVS, CDR2 FNYEAQ. The CDR3 has 14 amino acids. Trimming took 5 bases from V and 2 from J; bases not matched to a gene: 5.